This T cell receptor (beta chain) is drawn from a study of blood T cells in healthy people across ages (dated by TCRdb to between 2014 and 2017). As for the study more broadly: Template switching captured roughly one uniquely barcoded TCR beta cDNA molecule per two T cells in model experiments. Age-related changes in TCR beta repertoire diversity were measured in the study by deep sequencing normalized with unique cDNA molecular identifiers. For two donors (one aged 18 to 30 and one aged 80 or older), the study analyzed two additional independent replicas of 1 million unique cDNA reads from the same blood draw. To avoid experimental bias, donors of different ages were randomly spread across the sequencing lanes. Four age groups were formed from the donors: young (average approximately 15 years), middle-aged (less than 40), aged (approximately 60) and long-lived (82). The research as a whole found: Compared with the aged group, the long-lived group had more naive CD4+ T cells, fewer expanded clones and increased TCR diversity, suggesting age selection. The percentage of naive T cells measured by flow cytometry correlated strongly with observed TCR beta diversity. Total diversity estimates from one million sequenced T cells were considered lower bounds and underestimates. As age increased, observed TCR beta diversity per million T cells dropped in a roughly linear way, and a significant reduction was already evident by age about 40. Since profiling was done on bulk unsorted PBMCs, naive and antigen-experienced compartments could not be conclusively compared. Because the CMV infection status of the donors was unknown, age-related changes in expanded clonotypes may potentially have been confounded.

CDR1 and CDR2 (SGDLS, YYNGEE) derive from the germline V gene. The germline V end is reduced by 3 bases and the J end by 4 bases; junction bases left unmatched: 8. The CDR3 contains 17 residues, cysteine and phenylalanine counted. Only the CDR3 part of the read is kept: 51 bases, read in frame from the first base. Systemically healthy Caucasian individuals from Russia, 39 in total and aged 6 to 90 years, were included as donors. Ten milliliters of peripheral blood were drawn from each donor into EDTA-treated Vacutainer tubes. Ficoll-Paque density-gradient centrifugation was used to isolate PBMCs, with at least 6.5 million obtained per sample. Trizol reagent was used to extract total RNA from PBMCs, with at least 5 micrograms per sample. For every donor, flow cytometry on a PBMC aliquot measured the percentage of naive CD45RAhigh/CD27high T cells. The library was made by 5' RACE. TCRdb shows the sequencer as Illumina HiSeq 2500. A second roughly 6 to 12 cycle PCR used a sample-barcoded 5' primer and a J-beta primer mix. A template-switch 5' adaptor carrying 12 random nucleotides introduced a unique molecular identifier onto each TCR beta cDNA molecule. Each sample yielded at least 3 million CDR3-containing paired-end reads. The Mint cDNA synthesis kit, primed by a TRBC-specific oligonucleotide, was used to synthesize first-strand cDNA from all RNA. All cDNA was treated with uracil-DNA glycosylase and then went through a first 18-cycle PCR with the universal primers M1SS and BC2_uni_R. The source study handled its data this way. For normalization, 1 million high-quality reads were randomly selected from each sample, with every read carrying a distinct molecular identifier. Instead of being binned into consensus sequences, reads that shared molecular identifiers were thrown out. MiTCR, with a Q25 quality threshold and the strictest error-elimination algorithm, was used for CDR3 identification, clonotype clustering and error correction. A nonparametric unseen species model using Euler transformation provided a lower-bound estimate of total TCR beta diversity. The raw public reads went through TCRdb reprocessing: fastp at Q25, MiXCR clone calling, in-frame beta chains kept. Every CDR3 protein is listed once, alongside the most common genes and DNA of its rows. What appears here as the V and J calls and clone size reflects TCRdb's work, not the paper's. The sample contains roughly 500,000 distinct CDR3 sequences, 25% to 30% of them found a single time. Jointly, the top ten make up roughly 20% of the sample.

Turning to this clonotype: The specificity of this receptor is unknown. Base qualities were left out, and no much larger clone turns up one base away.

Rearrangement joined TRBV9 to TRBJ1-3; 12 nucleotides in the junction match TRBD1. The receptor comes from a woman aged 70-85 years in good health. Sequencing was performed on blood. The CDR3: CASSGGTGGALGNTIYF. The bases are TGTGCCAGCAGCGGAGGGACAGGGGGCGCCTTGGGAAACACCATATATTTT.